This TCR beta chain was recorded in a study of blood T cells in healthy people across ages. Whole-study results and caveats: Unsorted PBMCs blocked a conclusive comparison of naive and antigen-experienced cells.

Primed by a sample-barcoded 5' primer and a J-beta primer mix, a second PCR proceeded for roughly 6 to 12 cycles. Template switching added a 12-random-nucleotide identifier to every cDNA molecule. TCRdb passed the 5' RACE reads through MiXCR, listing each CDR3 protein once. Among about 1.4 million distinct CDR3 sequences, approximately 60% were seen once, and the ten largest hold roughly 6.3%. There are 15 residues in the CDR3. V gave up 3 bases and J gave up 2 bases, with 13 bases separating them. Germline lookup yields CDR1 DFQATT and CDR2 SNEGSKA (reference sequence). About 10 milliliters was the volume of peripheral blood drawn from each donor. A note on this clonotype: Its antigen remains unidentified.

This sequence originates from a man between 18 and 35 years old in good health. Sequences were obtained from blood. The V call is TRBV20-1, the J call TRBJ1-4; D not certain. The CDR3 loop reads CSASPSLGTNEKLFF. The CDR3 DNA is TGCAGTGCTAGTCCGAGCCTGGGGACTAATGAAAAACTGTTTTTT.